These T cell receptor beta chains were read from a single sample in a study of blood T cell repertoires in COVID-19. Measured with immunoSEQ multiplex PCR; TCRdb has only the in-frame clones, and not every one. The sample shows about 130,000 clones, roughly 87% of them seen only once. The sequenced material came from peripheral blood. All receptors derive from a man aged 80 or over with active or convalescent COVID-19. Both conserved end residues are part of each CDR3. Each record gives: J gene, V gene, D gene, clone size, CDR3 DNA, CDR3 protein. D genes are given only for firm matches. Expanded clones get a size class; other rows say once, few or many, or leave the size out.

j_gene: TRBJ2-3; v_gene: TRBV10-3; d_gene: TRBD1; abundance: .; CDR3nt: TGTGCCATCAGTAACCGGGACAGGGGGCGGGATACGCAGTATTTT; CDR3aa: CAISNRDRGRDTQYF
j_gene: TRBJ2-7; v_gene: TRBV24-1; d_gene: .; abundance: once; CDR3nt: TGTGCCACCAGTGATTCCACAGGGTTCTACGAGCAGTACTTC; CDR3aa: CATSDSTGFYEQYF
j_gene: TRBJ2-1; v_gene: TRBV19; d_gene: TRBD2; abundance: .; CDR3nt: TGTGCCAGTAGTATAGTTAGCGGGGGGAATGAGCAGTTCTTC; CDR3aa: CASSIVSGGNEQFF
j_gene: TRBJ1-2; v_gene: TRBV4-1; d_gene: .; abundance: .; CDR3nt: TGCGCCAGCAGCCAAGATCCCCCAGGGGTTTATGGCTACACCTTC; CDR3aa: CASSQDPPGVYGYTF
j_gene: TRBJ2-7; v_gene: TRBV27; d_gene: TRBD1; abundance: .; CDR3nt: TGTGCCAGCAGTTTCTCGGGACAGGGGGCAACCGAGCAGTACTTC; CDR3aa: CASSFSGQGATEQYF
j_gene: TRBJ2-5; v_gene: TRBV5-4; d_gene: .; abundance: .; CDR3nt: TGTGCCAGCAGCTTGAACCAGGGGGGACGGGAGACCCAGTACTTC; CDR3aa: CASSLNQGGRETQYF
j_gene: TRBJ2-1; v_gene: TRBV29-1; d_gene: TRBD2; abundance: .; CDR3nt: TGCAGCGCCAACGGGGCCCAGCGGGGAGAGCAGTTCTTC; CDR3aa: CSANGAQRGEQFF
j_gene: TRBJ1-1; v_gene: TRBV7-3; d_gene: TRBD1; abundance: .; CDR3nt: TGTGCCAGCAGTTCTACAGGGGGCATGACTGAAGCTTTCTTT; CDR3aa: CASSSTGGMTEAFF
j_gene: TRBJ2-5; v_gene: TRBV6-5; d_gene: .; abundance: .; CDR3nt: TGTGCCAGCACCGCGGTGGGAGAGACCCAGTACTTC; CDR3aa: CASTAVGETQYF
j_gene: TRBJ2-3; v_gene: TRBV3-1/TRBV3-2; d_gene: TRBD2; abundance: .; CDR3nt: TGTGCCAGCAGCCAAGCGGGGGGTCCTACATACACAGATACGCAGTATTTT; CDR3aa: CASSQAGGPTYTDTQYF
j_gene: TRBJ1-2; v_gene: TRBV4-2; d_gene: .; abundance: once; CDR3nt: TGTGCCAGCAGCCAGGAGACGGGAAATACAGCCTATGGCTACACCTTC; CDR3aa: CASSQETGNTAYGYTF
j_gene: TRBJ1-6; v_gene: TRBV7-9; d_gene: TRBD1; abundance: .; CDR3nt: TGTGCCAGCAGCTTGGGACAGGACTCCTATAATTCACCCCTCCACTTT; CDR3aa: CASSLGQDSYNSPLHF
j_gene: TRBJ1-4; v_gene: TRBV7-3; d_gene: .; abundance: .; CDR3nt: TGTGCCAGCAGCCGGTCGGCTAATGAAAAACTGTTTTTT; CDR3aa: CASSRSANEKLFF
j_gene: TRBJ2-3; v_gene: TRBV7-2; d_gene: .; abundance: .; CDR3nt: TGTGCCAGCAGCTTAGGCACATTCCGCACAGATACGCAGTATTTT; CDR3aa: CASSLGTFRTDTQYF
j_gene: TRBJ2-1; v_gene: TRBV14; d_gene: TRBD1; abundance: .; CDR3nt: TGTGCCAGCAGCCACCTGGGACAGGGTACCTACAATGAGCAGTTCTTC; CDR3aa: CASSHLGQGTYNEQFF
j_gene: TRBJ1-4; v_gene: TRBV27; d_gene: .; abundance: .; CDR3nt: TGTGCCAGCAGTTTCCACGACAGCCCTAAACTGTTTTTT; CDR3aa: CASSFHDSPKLFF
j_gene: TRBJ1-2; v_gene: TRBV5-6; d_gene: .; abundance: .; CDR3nt: TGTGCCAGCAGCTCCGGACCGGGATTTAACTATGGCTACACCTTC; CDR3aa: CASSSGPGFNYGYTF
j_gene: TRBJ2-5; v_gene: TRBV4-1; d_gene: TRBD2; abundance: .; CDR3nt: TGCGCCAGCAGCCATAGCTCTAGCGGATACCAAGAGACCCAGTACTTC; CDR3aa: CASSHSSSGYQETQYF
j_gene: TRBJ1-5; v_gene: TRBV3-1/TRBV3-2; d_gene: TRBD1; abundance: medium-sized; CDR3nt: TGTGCCAGCAGCCAAGGAACTGACAGGGAAACTGGGTATAGCAATCAGCCCCAGCATTTT; CDR3aa: CASSQGTDRETGYSNQPQHF
j_gene: TRBJ1-3; v_gene: TRBV28; d_gene: TRBD1; abundance: few; CDR3nt: TGTGCCAGCAGTCCAGGGGGAATCTCTGGAAACACCATATATTTT; CDR3aa: CASSPGGISGNTIYF
j_gene: TRBJ1-6; v_gene: TRBV13; d_gene: .; abundance: many; CDR3nt: TGTGCCAGCAGCCCCCGGGAGGCCCATAATTCACCCCTCCACTTT; CDR3aa: CASSPREAHNSPLHF
j_gene: TRBJ1-5; v_gene: TRBV6-6; d_gene: .; abundance: .; CDR3nt: TGTGCCAGCAGCCCCGGGACACTTTATAGCAATCAGCCCCAGCATTTT; CDR3aa: CASSPGTLYSNQPQHF
j_gene: TRBJ2-1; v_gene: TRBV27; d_gene: TRBD1; abundance: .; CDR3nt: TGTGCCAGCAGTGCACCGACAGGGGCCGCTTTCTCGTATCTCTACAATGAGCAGTTCTTC; CDR3aa: CASSAPTGAAFSYLYNEQFF
j_gene: TRBJ2-1; v_gene: TRBV11-2; d_gene: .; abundance: few; CDR3nt: TGTGCCAGCAGCTCATTACAGGGCAATGAGCAGTTCTTC; CDR3aa: CASSSLQGNEQFF
j_gene: TRBJ1-1; v_gene: TRBV5-1; d_gene: .; abundance: .; CDR3nt: TGCGCCAGCAGCTCGGGAGTGGGTGACACTGAAGCTTTCTTT; CDR3aa: CASSSGVGDTEAFF
j_gene: TRBJ2-3; v_gene: TRBV19; d_gene: .; abundance: .; CDR3nt: TGTGCCAGTAGTATCGGGGAGGCAGATACGCAGTATTTT; CDR3aa: CASSIGEADTQYF
j_gene: TRBJ1-3; v_gene: TRBV5-1; d_gene: TRBD1; abundance: .; CDR3nt: TGCGCCAGCAGCTTGCTCGACAGGGGGCCTGGAAACACCATATATTTT; CDR3aa: CASSLLDRGPGNTIYF
j_gene: TRBJ2-5; v_gene: TRBV5-6; d_gene: .; abundance: .; CDR3nt: TGTGCCAGCAGCCAACAAGAGACCCAGTACTTC; CDR3aa: CASSQQETQYF
j_gene: TRBJ2-7; v_gene: TRBV7-2; d_gene: TRBD1; abundance: .; CDR3nt: TGTGCCAGCAGCTCGGGACAGCCCTACGAGCAGTACTTC; CDR3aa: CASSSGQPYEQYF
j_gene: TRBJ1-6; v_gene: TRBV15; d_gene: .; abundance: .; CDR3nt: TGTGCCACCAGCAGAGGATGGAGAGTTAATTCACCCCTCCACTTT; CDR3aa: CATSRGWRVNSPLHF
j_gene: TRBJ2-7; v_gene: TRBV12-5; d_gene: .; abundance: once; CDR3nt: TGTGCTAGTGGTTTCCCGCAGGTGCATCGCTCCTACGAGCAGTACTTC; CDR3aa: CASGFPQVHRSYEQYF
j_gene: TRBJ2-5; v_gene: TRBV15; d_gene: TRBD1; abundance: .; CDR3nt: TGTGCCACCAACGTTCCGGGACAGGGGGGGACCCAGTACTTC; CDR3aa: CATNVPGQGGTQYF
j_gene: TRBJ1-6; v_gene: TRBV10-3; d_gene: TRBD1; abundance: few; CDR3nt: TGTGCCATCAAGCCCGGACAGGAGGGTTCACCCCTCCACTTT; CDR3aa: CAIKPGQEGSPLHF
j_gene: TRBJ1-2; v_gene: TRBV24-1; d_gene: .; abundance: .; CDR3nt: TGTGCCACCAGTGATCCCCGGTATGGTCCAAACTATGGCTACACCTTC; CDR3aa: CATSDPRYGPNYGYTF
j_gene: TRBJ1-3; v_gene: TRBV3-1/TRBV3-2; d_gene: TRBD1; abundance: .; CDR3nt: TGTGCCAGCAGCCAATCCTCGGGACAGGGAAACACCATATATTTT; CDR3aa: CASSQSSGQGNTIYF
j_gene: TRBJ1-5; v_gene: TRBV6-5; d_gene: TRBD1; abundance: few; CDR3nt: TGTGCCAGCAGTCAGACAGGGGGCCGGCAGCCCCAGCATTTT; CDR3aa: CASSQTGGRQPQHF
j_gene: TRBJ2-7; v_gene: TRBV2; d_gene: TRBD2; abundance: .; CDR3nt: TGTGCCACCGCCCCAAGCGGGAGTACCTACGAGCAGTACTTC; CDR3aa: CATAPSGSTYEQYF
j_gene: TRBJ2-1; v_gene: TRBV2; d_gene: TRBD1; abundance: .; CDR3nt: TGTGCCAGCAGCCCCGACAGGGGGTTGAATGAGCAGTTCTTC; CDR3aa: CASSPDRGLNEQFF
j_gene: TRBJ2-1; v_gene: TRBV28; d_gene: .; abundance: .; CDR3nt: TGTGCCAGCACCAACGCGGGGCTAGCAAACAATGAGCAGTTCTTC; CDR3aa: CASTNAGLANNEQFF
j_gene: TRBJ1-1; v_gene: TRBV11-2; d_gene: .; abundance: .; CDR3nt: TGTGCCAGCAGCTTAAGCGCGGACACTGAAGCTTTCTTT; CDR3aa: CASSLSADTEAFF
j_gene: TRBJ2-1; v_gene: TRBV11-2; d_gene: .; abundance: .; CDR3nt: TGTGCCAGCAGCTTACTTGGAAGGGATGAGGGCAATGAGCAGTTCTTC; CDR3aa: CASSLLGRDEGNEQFF
j_gene: TRBJ1-1; v_gene: TRBV30; d_gene: TRBD1; abundance: few; CDR3nt: TGTGCCTGGAGTGTACTCGGACAGGGGGCTGAAGCTTTCTTT; CDR3aa: CAWSVLGQGAEAFF
j_gene: TRBJ2-5; v_gene: TRBV5-4; d_gene: TRBD1; abundance: once; CDR3nt: TGTGCCAGCAGCTCCCCGGGACAGGGAGTATCGGAGACCCAGTACTTC; CDR3aa: CASSSPGQGVSETQYF
j_gene: TRBJ2-1; v_gene: TRBV5-1; d_gene: TRBD2; abundance: .; CDR3nt: TGCGCCAGCAGCTTGGGTTCTAGCGGGATCAATGAGCAGTTCTTC; CDR3aa: CASSLGSSGINEQFF
j_gene: TRBJ1-1; v_gene: TRBV19; d_gene: TRBD1; abundance: .; CDR3nt: TGTGCCAGTAGTGCCTTAAGACAGGGGCGGGGCACTGAAGCTTTCTTT; CDR3aa: CASSALRQGRGTEAFF
j_gene: TRBJ2-5; v_gene: TRBV7-9; d_gene: TRBD1; abundance: .; CDR3nt: TGTGCCAGCAGGCCCACCGGGACAGGGGGCGCGAGGGAGACCCAGTACTTC; CDR3aa: CASRPTGTGGARETQYF
j_gene: TRBJ2-7; v_gene: TRBV6-5; d_gene: .; abundance: .; CDR3nt: TGTGCCAGCAGGGAGGGAAACGAGCAGTACTTC; CDR3aa: CASREGNEQYF
j_gene: TRBJ1-1; v_gene: TRBV1; d_gene: .; abundance: .; CDR3nt: TGCACCAGCAGCCAAGGGATACCGGGACAGGGGCATTTCTACACTGAAGCTTTCTTT; CDR3aa: CTSSQGIPGQGHFYTEAFF
j_gene: TRBJ2-5; v_gene: TRBV5-1; d_gene: .; abundance: .; CDR3nt: TGCGCCAGCAGCTTGCAGGATCAAGAGACCCAGTACTTC; CDR3aa: CASSLQDQETQYF
j_gene: TRBJ2-1; v_gene: TRBV19; d_gene: TRBD2; abundance: .; CDR3nt: TGTGCCAGTACCGATAGGGGGCTAGCGGGAGGCAATGAGCAGTTCTTC; CDR3aa: CASTDRGLAGGNEQFF
j_gene: TRBJ1-6; v_gene: TRBV2; d_gene: .; abundance: .; CDR3nt: TGTGCCAGCAGTGGCAGGGGTAGTGTCAATTCACCCCTCCACTTT; CDR3aa: CASSGRGSVNSPLHF
j_gene: TRBJ2-7; v_gene: TRBV19; d_gene: TRBD2; abundance: once; CDR3nt: TGTGCCAGTAGTATAGATTGGGAGCGGGAGAGGGACGAGCAGTACTTC; CDR3aa: CASSIDWERERDEQYF
j_gene: TRBJ2-2; v_gene: TRBV19; d_gene: TRBD2; abundance: .; CDR3nt: TGTGCCAGTAGTATAGATACGGGACTAACTAACACCGGGGAGCTGTTTTTT; CDR3aa: CASSIDTGLTNTGELFF
j_gene: TRBJ1-2; v_gene: TRBV4-1; d_gene: .; abundance: .; CDR3nt: TGCGCCAGCAGCCAAGAAGGGGCACGAGGATATGGCTACACCTTC; CDR3aa: CASSQEGARGYGYTF
j_gene: TRBJ2-3; v_gene: TRBV28; d_gene: TRBD1; abundance: .; CDR3nt: TGTGCCAGCCTCACAGGGGGCGCGACAGATACGCAGTATTTT; CDR3aa: CASLTGGATDTQYF